What follows describes a single TCR beta chain. Its antigen is not identified. These data are taken from a study of T cells after yellow fever vaccination. Notes on the study in general: FACS-sorted repertoires could harbor abundant contaminating bulk-population clonotypes. Clones that expanded after primary vaccination mostly reappeared after the booster (96% CD4, approximately 87% CD8).

They built TCR cDNA with 5'RACE template switching, a step that put in a universal primer site and UMIs. MiXCR was run by TCRdb on the 5' RACE reads, yielding one entry per CDR3 protein. This table holds more than 350,000 distinct CDR3 sequences, around 10% found once. Germline loops: CDR1 MNHEY, CDR2 SVGEGT. The CDR3 length is 12 residues. The V segment lost 5 bases and the J segment 9 bases; nucleotides outside the gene matches: 1. Specimen: PBMCs, collected on the day of the first yellow fever vaccination. The receptor comes from a young man who received the YFV17D yellow fever vaccine. V and J are TRBV6-2 or TRBV6-3 and TRBJ2-1; 10 bases fit TRBD2. The CDR3 loop reads CASSLAGVEQFF. The CDR3 bases are TGTGCCAGCAGTCTAGCGGGGGTTGAGCAGTTCTTC.